Each of the 7 T cell receptor beta chains below was sequenced from the same sample in a study of cytomegalovirus exposure and HLA in healthy donors. In the PCR, 60 Vbeta and 13 Jbeta primers were used. This table comes from immunoSEQ multiplex PCR, and its TCRdb copy is limited to in-frame clones, with some not included. Of roughly 66,000 clones detected, 70% to 80% appear once; the ten largest clones hold around 6%. Sequences were obtained from PBMCs. The receptors were sampled from a middle-aged man in good health and CMV-seronegative.

This chain joins TRBV7-2 and TRBJ2-7; 10 bases align to TRBD2. V was pared by 5 bases and J by 0 bases, with 7 bases of the junction left unmatched. Germline lookup yields CDR1 SGHTA and CDR2 FQGNSA. The CDR3 runs to 16 residues. The CDR3 coding sequence is TGTGCCAGCAGCCGACTAGCGGGCCCAGTCTCCTACGAGCAGTACTTC. This sequence encodes CASSRLAGPVSYEQYF.

This clone is a singleton in its sample. This chain links TRBV18 with TRBJ2-6, with D possibly being TRBD2 (6 bases). V was clipped by 5 bases and J by 2 bases, with 19 bases between them. Germline lookup yields CDR1 KGHSH and CDR2 LQKENI. The CDR3 sequence is 18 residues long. CDR3 region: CASSWGFQGGTGANVLTF. The CDR3 nucleotides are TGTGCCAGCTCATGGGGCTTCCAGGGCGGGACTGGGGCCAACGTCCTGACTTTC.

The rearrangement links TRBV6-1 to TRBJ1-5; D may be TRBD1 (5 bases). V lost 3 bases to trimming and J lost 9 bases, with 12 bases between them. CDR1 and CDR2 from the germline V gene are MNHNS and SASEGT. CDR3 length: 13 residues. The CDR3 loop is CASSEGLVLPQHF. CDR3 bases: TGTGCCAGCAGTGAGGGACTAGTCCTGCCCCAGCATTTT.

The CDR3 region has the DNA TGTGCCAGCTCACCAAGTGGTTTTGTGCCCCTCGGGAGCAATCAGCCCCAGCATTTT. Translating gives CASSPSGFVPLGSNQPQHF. V is TRBV18 and J is TRBJ1-5, with D uncertain. Trimming shortened V by 2 bases and J by 1 base, and 21 bases separated the two germline ends. Germline V gives CDR1 KGHSH, CDR2 LQKENI. The CDR3 is 19 amino acids.

The chain has TRBV7-6 and TRBJ2-7; D uncertain. This CDR3 contains 14 residues. From germline, CDR1 is SGHVS and CDR2 FNYEAQ. V lost 0 bases and J lost 5, with 11 bases in between. For the CDR3, the DNA is TGTGCCAGCAGCTTAGCTGGCGGTCGGGACGAGCAGTACTTC. It encodes CASSLAGGRDEQYF.

The chain recombines TRBV2 with TRBJ2-3; D may be TRBD2 (6 bases). The germline gives CDR1 SNHLY, CDR2 FYNNEI. The ends were cut back, 3 bases at V and 1 base at J, with 11 bases in the middle. CDR3 length: 15 residues. The CDR3 DNA reads as TGTGCCAGCAGTGAGGTGGGGACTGGCACAGATACGCAGTATTTT. Its protein is CASSEVGTGTDTQYF. Based on the CDR3 plus reference TRBV2 and TRBJ2-3, the full variable domain is EPEVTQTPSHQVTQMGQEVILRCVPISNHLYFYWYRQILGQKVEFLVSFYNNEISEKSEIFDDQFSVERPDGSNFTLKIRSTKLEDSAMYFCASSEVGTGTDTQYFGPGTRLTVL.

This clone was picked up a small number of times. The chain recombines TRBV4-3 with TRBJ1-4; no clear D gene. The CDR3 covers 15 residues. The germline V gene has CDR1 LGHNA and CDR2 YSLEER. The V end lost 1 base, the J end lost 0 bases, and 6 bases lay between the germline ends. The CDR3 DNA is TGCGCCAGCAGCCAAGGACTCGCAACTAATGAAAAACTGTTTTTT. This gives the protein CASSQGLATNEKLFF.